Each of the 11 T cell receptor beta chains below was sequenced from the same sample in a study of T cell responses to AZD1222 COVID-19 vaccine. Sequenced by immunoSEQ multiplex PCR; TCRdb stores in-frame clones only, minus some. Here the sample spans approximately 180,000 clones, about 92% being singletons. Sample: peripheral blood, taken 28 days after the second dose of the MenACWY control vaccine. Every receptor here comes from an adult who received the MenACWY meningococcal vaccine as a control.

The V gene is TRBV6-1, the J gene TRBJ1-2, with 8 bases matching TRBD1. V dropped 0 bases and J dropped 4; count of bases not matched to a gene: 7. Per germline, CDR1 MNHNS and CDR2 SASEGT. This CDR3 has 16 amino acids. CDR3 sequence: CASSEALGQAIYGYTF. The CDR3 coding sequence is TGTGCCAGCAGTGAAGCGCTGGGACAGGCAATCTATGGCTACACCTTC.

This clone was picked up one time. V usage is TRBV5-1 and J usage is TRBJ1-2; the D gene is possibly TRBD1 (6 bases). V dropped 0 bases and J dropped 5 bases, with 17 bases sitting between them. This CDR3 is 16 amino acids long. From germline, CDR1 is SGHRS and CDR2 YFSETQ. The CDR3 sequence: CASSLDGGGHRYGYTF. CDR3 bases: TGCGCCAGCAGCTTGGATGGTGGGGGACATAGATATGGCTACACCTTC.

The rearrangement joins TRBV6-5 to TRBJ1-1; D is ambiguous. V lost 0 bases and J lost 6, with 5 bases in between. Germline CDR1 is MNHEY and CDR2 is SVGAGI. The CDR3 is made up of 12 amino acids. The CDR3 DNA follows: TGTGCCAGCAGTTACTCGCGGTCTGAAGCTTTCTTT. It codes for CASSYSRSEAFF.

This clone occurred a few times. This chain connects TRBV4-2 to TRBJ2-3; D is uncertain. The CDR3 has 14 amino acids. Germline values: CDR1 LGHNA, CDR2 YNFKEQ. V was pared by 0 bases and J by 2 bases, with 6 bases between. The CDR3 DNA reads as TGTGCCAGCAGCCAAGAAGTAGACACAGATACGCAGTATTTT. Its protein is CASSQEVDTDTQYF.

J is TRBJ1-2 and V is TRBV28; D may be TRBD1 (5 bases). CDR1 MDHEN and CDR2 SYDVKM come from the germline V gene. With 10 bases removed from V and 4 bases from J, the gap between germline ends came to 19 bases. CDR3 length: 14 residues. The CDR3 is CATRTGGDVYGYTF. The CDR3 region has the DNA TGTGCCACCCGAACGGGGGGAGACGTCTATGGCTACACCTTC.

The CDR3 is CSVDGLGTLNTEAFF. Here the CDR3 DNA reads TGCAGCGTTGATGGTTTAGGGACCCTGAACACTGAAGCTTTCTTT. The V call is TRBV29-1, the J call TRBJ1-1; possible D gene TRBD1, 5 bases. Trimming removed 3 bases from V and 0 bases from J, with 14 bases in between. The CDR3 loop spans 15 amino acids. Germline CDR1 is SQVTM and CDR2 is ANQGSEA.

The chain carries TRBV28 and TRBJ1-5, with unresolved D. The germline V and J ends were trimmed by 7 bases and 4 bases, with 8 bases remaining between them. Germline CDR1 and CDR2: MDHEN and SYDVKM. This CDR3 has 12 amino acids. CDR3 in amino acids: CASNWRNQPQHF. DNA for the CDR3: TGTGCCAGCAACTGGAGGAATCAGCCCCAGCATTTT.

This rearrangement joins TRBV9 to TRBJ2-3; 9 nucleotides align to TRBD2. This CDR3 region has 17 residues. Unmatched junction bases numbered 14, after V lost 4 bases and J lost 5 bases. Germline V lookup: CDR1 SGDLS, CDR2 YYNGEE. CDR3 residues: CASSTRGGTSHIDTQYF. In DNA form, the CDR3 reads TGTGCCAGCAGCACGAGGGGCGGGACTAGCCACATAGATACGCAGTATTTT.

The J gene is TRBJ1-2, the V gene TRBV4-2, with TRBD1 matching 7 bases. CDR3 length: 15 amino acids. Per the germline V gene, CDR1 is LGHNA and CDR2 is YNFKEQ. J was trimmed by 1 base and V by 6 bases; bases with no gene match: 8. CDR3 in amino acids: CASSHPGQNNYGYTF. The CDR3 DNA reads TGTGCCAGCAGTCATCCGGGACAGAATAACTATGGCTACACCTTC.

This chain joins TRBV7-8 and TRBJ2-7; D is uncertain. V lost 1 base and J 0 bases, leaving 7 bases between the germline ends. The germline gives CDR1 SGHVS, CDR2 FQNEAQ. This CDR3 is built from 14 residues. The CDR3 protein is CASSLVSYSYEQYF. The CDR3 DNA sequence: TGTGCCAGCAGCTTAGTGTCCTACTCCTACGAGCAGTACTTC.

The gene calls are TRBV6-1 and TRBJ1-4, with 7 bases matching TRBD1. Germline-derived CDR1 and CDR2 are MNHNS and SASEGT. The CDR3 length is 14 residues. V lost 6 bases, J lost 5 bases, and 6 bases stayed unmatched. The CDR3 here is CASSSDRTNEKLFF. The CDR3 region has the DNA TGTGCCAGCAGCTCGGACAGGACCAATGAAAAACTGTTTTTT.